The TCR beta chain under discussion was sequenced for a study of blood T cells in healthy people across ages. The V gene's germline CDR1 is SGHRS and CDR2 YFSETQ. Trimming left V 0 bases short and J 4 bases short, with 13 bases between. The CDR3 consists of 15 residues. Study-wide points: Roughly linear declines in TCR beta diversity per million T cells occurred with age.

Sample-barcoded 5' priming and a J-beta primer mix drove a second PCR of roughly 7 to 11 cycles. Via MiXCR, TCRdb re-called the 5' RACE reads, giving one row per CDR3 protein. This sample has 270,000 or so distinct CDR3 sequences, with 25% to 30% found just once. Worth noting for this clonotype: What it binds is unknown.

The sample comprised blood. The rearrangement joins TRBV5-1 to TRBJ1-2, with D unclear. The TCR was taken from a woman in her 70s in good health. CDR3: CASSLATGPGYGYTF. In DNA form, the CDR3 reads TGCGCCAGCAGCTTGGCGACTGGGCCCGGCTATGGCTACACCTTC.